A selection of T cell receptor beta chains follows, all from one sample in a study of CD8 T cells in Susac syndrome. One entry per CDR3 protein results from TCRdb running MiXCR on the immunoSEQ multiplex PCR reads. This table holds just over 300,000 distinct CDR3 sequences, about 90% found once. Sample: CD4+ T cells from PBMCs. All receptors derive from a human donor with multiple sclerosis. Both conserved end residues are part of each CDR3. The order of the fields is clone size, V gene, J gene, D gene, CDR3 DNA, CDR3 protein. D genes are given only for firm matches. The size of a clone is reported for some rows only, either as once, few or many, or as a class for expanded clones.

clone_size: .
v_call: TRBV4-1
j_call: TRBJ2-3
d_call: TRBD1
cdr3_nt: TGCGCCAGCAGCCAGCTGGGGACAGGGGGCAAAGATACGCAGTATTTT
cdr3_aa: CASSQLGTGGKDTQYF

clone_size: .
v_call: TRBV20-1
j_call: TRBJ2-7
d_call: .
cdr3_nt: TGCAGTGCTAGAGATAGGTCACATTGGGCAGTACTGAACTTC
cdr3_aa: CSARDRSHWAVLNF

clone_size: .
v_call: TRBV7-7
j_call: TRBJ1-2
d_call: .
cdr3_nt: TGTGCTAGCAGCTTAAGGGGGGAGGCAGGCCGTAACTATGGCTACACCTTC
cdr3_aa: CASSLRGEAGRNYGYTF

clone_size: .
v_call: TRBV7-9
j_call: TRBJ1-5
d_call: .
cdr3_nt: TGTGCCAGCAGCTTAGGAGAGGTGAATCAGCCCCAGCATTTT
cdr3_aa: CASSLGEVNQPQHF

clone_size: .
v_call: TRBV9
j_call: TRBJ2-1
d_call: TRBD2
cdr3_nt: TGTGCCAGCAGCCTACCGGGGGGAAATGAGCAGTTCTTC
cdr3_aa: CASSLPGGNEQFF

clone_size: once
v_call: TRBV18
j_call: TRBJ2-1
d_call: .
cdr3_nt: TGTGCCAGCTCACCCCGGGGCCCCATCAACAATGAGCAGTTCTTC
cdr3_aa: CASSPRGPINNEQFF

clone_size: .
v_call: TRBV9
j_call: TRBJ2-3
d_call: TRBD2
cdr3_nt: TGTGCCAGCAGCGTAGGGGGACTAGCGGACACAGATACGCAGTATTTT
cdr3_aa: CASSVGGLADTDTQYF

clone_size: .
v_call: TRBV6-4
j_call: TRBJ2-2
d_call: .
cdr3_nt: TGTGCCAGCAGCCCGTCCCTTTCCGGCGGGGAGCTGTTTTTT
cdr3_aa: CASSPSLSGGELFF

clone_size: .
v_call: TRBV10-3
j_call: TRBJ1-2
d_call: TRBD1
cdr3_nt: TGTGCCACCCGGGACAGCCGAAGACTCTATGGCTACACCTTC
cdr3_aa: CATRDSRRLYGYTF

clone_size: .
v_call: TRBV7-9
j_call: TRBJ2-7
d_call: .
cdr3_nt: TGTGCCAGCAGCTCTGGTGGAGACTTACGGACCGGGGGGCTCCACGAGCAGTACTTC
cdr3_aa: CASSSGGDLRTGGLHEQYF

clone_size: .
v_call: TRBV27
j_call: TRBJ1-5
d_call: TRBD1
cdr3_nt: TGTGCCAGCAGTCCGACAGGACAGGGGGCCGCTCAGCCCCAGCATTTT
cdr3_aa: CASSPTGQGAAQPQHF

clone_size: .
v_call: TRBV11-3
j_call: TRBJ2-5
d_call: .
cdr3_nt: TGTGCCAGCAGCTCTAACAGGTCGCCGGCCCAGTACTTC
cdr3_aa: CASSSNRSPAQYF

clone_size: .
v_call: TRBV3-1
j_call: TRBJ1-2
d_call: .
cdr3_nt: TGTGCCAGCAGCCATGCCATGGGGGGCTACACCTTC
cdr3_aa: CASSHAMGGYTF

clone_size: .
v_call: TRBV6-6
j_call: TRBJ2-3
d_call: .
cdr3_nt: TGTGCCAGCAAGGATTTGGGATCTGCAGATACGCAGTATTTT
cdr3_aa: CASKDLGSADTQYF

clone_size: .
v_call: TRBV5-1
j_call: TRBJ1-2
d_call: .
cdr3_nt: TGCGCCAGCAGCTTCTGGGGACCTGAGGGCTATGGCTACACCTTC
cdr3_aa: CASSFWGPEGYGYTF

clone_size: .
v_call: TRBV7-8
j_call: TRBJ1-5
d_call: .
cdr3_nt: TGTGCCAGCAGCTTAGCTCAGGGTGTGGGTCAGCCCCAGCATTTT
cdr3_aa: CASSLAQGVGQPQHF

clone_size: .
v_call: TRBV7-8
j_call: TRBJ1-2
d_call: .
cdr3_nt: TGTGCCAGCAGTCAATATCCGCTATGGGACGGCTACACCTTC
cdr3_aa: CASSQYPLWDGYTF

clone_size: .
v_call: TRBV7-2
j_call: TRBJ2-1
d_call: TRBD2
cdr3_nt: TGTGCCAGCAGCTTAGCGAGGACTAGCGGGAGGGCTGGCCAGCAGTTCTTC
cdr3_aa: CASSLARTSGRAGQQFF

clone_size: once
v_call: TRBV7-2
j_call: TRBJ1-6
d_call: .
cdr3_nt: TGTGCCAGCAGCCGCGGGGATAGAAATTCACCCCTCCACTTT
cdr3_aa: CASSRGDRNSPLHF

clone_size: .
v_call: TRBV24-1
j_call: TRBJ2-3
d_call: .
cdr3_nt: TGTGCCACCAGTGATTTGTTCCGCACAGATACGCAGTATTTT
cdr3_aa: CATSDLFRTDTQYF

clone_size: .
v_call: TRBV15
j_call: TRBJ1-5
d_call: TRBD1
cdr3_nt: TGTGCCACCAGCAGCGACAGGGGGCTCAATCAGCCCCAGCATTTT
cdr3_aa: CATSSDRGLNQPQHF

clone_size: .
v_call: TRBV6-1
j_call: TRBJ2-2
d_call: TRBD2
cdr3_nt: TGTGCCAGCAAAGGACTAGCCAGAGGGGAGCTGTTTTTT
cdr3_aa: CASKGLARGELFF

clone_size: .
v_call: TRBV12-3/TRBV12-4
j_call: TRBJ2-7
d_call: .
cdr3_nt: TGTGCCAGCAGCCTCCGTAGGTACGAGCAGTACTTC
cdr3_aa: CASSLRRYEQYF

clone_size: .
v_call: TRBV19
j_call: TRBJ2-2
d_call: TRBD1
cdr3_nt: TGTGCCAGTAGCACACAGGGGGACACCGGGGAGCTGTTTTTT
cdr3_aa: CASSTQGDTGELFF

clone_size: .
v_call: TRBV19
j_call: TRBJ1-1
d_call: TRBD1
cdr3_nt: TGTGCCAGTGGCGCGACAGGGTGGAACACTGAAGCTTTCTTT
cdr3_aa: CASGATGWNTEAFF

clone_size: .
v_call: TRBV9
j_call: TRBJ2-7
d_call: .
cdr3_nt: TGTGCCAGCAGCGTAGAACGGGGCGAGCAGTACTTC
cdr3_aa: CASSVERGEQYF

clone_size: .
v_call: TRBV5-4
j_call: TRBJ1-1
d_call: TRBD1
cdr3_nt: TGTGCCAGCAGCTCCACAGGGGCCACTGAAGCTTTCTTT
cdr3_aa: CASSSTGATEAFF

clone_size: .
v_call: TRBV19
j_call: TRBJ2-2
d_call: .
cdr3_nt: TGTGCCAGTGGACAGCTGTTAGCCACCGGGGAGCTGTTTTTT
cdr3_aa: CASGQLLATGELFF

clone_size: .
v_call: TRBV18
j_call: TRBJ2-5
d_call: .
cdr3_nt: TGTGCCAGCTCACTTCAGGGTAAAGAGACCCAGTACTTC
cdr3_aa: CASSLQGKETQYF

clone_size: .
v_call: TRBV20-1
j_call: TRBJ2-7
d_call: TRBD1
cdr3_nt: TGCAGTGCTAGGGACCAGACAGGGGGGATGTACGAGCAGTACTTC
cdr3_aa: CSARDQTGGMYEQYF

clone_size: .
v_call: TRBV7-3
j_call: TRBJ1-3
d_call: .
cdr3_nt: TGTGCCAGCAGCCTCCTTGGGACGGCGGAGACTGGCTCTGGAAACACCATATATTTT
cdr3_aa: CASSLLGTAETGSGNTIYF

clone_size: once
v_call: TRBV6-1
j_call: TRBJ1-4
d_call: TRBD1
cdr3_nt: TGTGCCACCAGCCGACAGGGTCTAAATGAAAAACTGTTTTTT
cdr3_aa: CATSRQGLNEKLFF

clone_size: once
v_call: TRBV12-3/TRBV12-4
j_call: TRBJ1-5
d_call: .
cdr3_nt: TGTGCCAGCAGTTTGCAGGCGGACAATCAGCCCCAGCATTTT
cdr3_aa: CASSLQADNQPQHF

clone_size: .
v_call: TRBV5-8
j_call: TRBJ2-7
d_call: TRBD1
cdr3_nt: TGTGCCAGCAGCCCAACCCAGACAGGGGGCAAGAACGAGCAGTACTTC
cdr3_aa: CASSPTQTGGKNEQYF

clone_size: few
v_call: TRBV18
j_call: TRBJ2-7
d_call: .
cdr3_nt: TGTGCCAGCTCACCAGGGTATGGGTACGAGCAGTACTTC
cdr3_aa: CASSPGYGYEQYF

clone_size: .
v_call: TRBV6-4
j_call: TRBJ1-2
d_call: .
cdr3_nt: TGTGCCAGCAGTGAATCCAACCCGACGCCTCATTATGGCTACACCTTC
cdr3_aa: CASSESNPTPHYGYTF

clone_size: once
v_call: TRBV3-1
j_call: TRBJ1-1
d_call: .
cdr3_nt: TGTGCCAGCTCATGGGCAATGAACACTGAAGCTTTCTTT
cdr3_aa: CASSWAMNTEAFF

clone_size: .
v_call: TRBV20-1
j_call: TRBJ1-4
d_call: .
cdr3_nt: TGCAGTGCTAACCAGGGACTACGGGAAAAACTGTTTTTT
cdr3_aa: CSANQGLREKLFF

clone_size: .
v_call: TRBV2
j_call: TRBJ2-1
d_call: TRBD2
cdr3_nt: TGTGCCAGCAGTGATGGGGCGAGGCTAGCGGGGGGACCCCGGTTCTTC
cdr3_aa: CASSDGARLAGGPRFF

clone_size: .
v_call: TRBV3-1
j_call: TRBJ1-1
d_call: .
cdr3_nt: TGTGCCAGCAGCCAAGGGTGGGGGCGCTCGGCGGGTCTGAACACTGAAGCTTTCTTT
cdr3_aa: CASSQGWGRSAGLNTEAFF

clone_size: .
v_call: TRBV15
j_call: TRBJ2-1
d_call: .
cdr3_nt: TGTGCCACCAGCAGAGGCCCCTCTAGCGGGACAGGCGATGAGCAGTTCTTC
cdr3_aa: CATSRGPSSGTGDEQFF

clone_size: .
v_call: TRBV30
j_call: TRBJ1-1
d_call: TRBD1
cdr3_nt: TGTGCCTGGAGTGGCGGAATCGGGACAGGCCGAAGATTACCGGTTGGAGCTTTCTTT
cdr3_aa: CAWSGGIGTGRRLPVGAFF

clone_size: .
v_call: TRBV5-6
j_call: TRBJ2-1
d_call: TRBD2
cdr3_nt: TGTGCCAGCAGCTTGTTCGGGAGGCTCTCCTACAATGAGCAGTTCTTC
cdr3_aa: CASSLFGRLSYNEQFF

clone_size: .
v_call: TRBV29-1
j_call: TRBJ2-6
d_call: .
cdr3_nt: TGCAGCGTTGTAGGTGGGGCCAACGTCCTGACTTTC
cdr3_aa: CSVVGGANVLTF

clone_size: .
v_call: TRBV7-9
j_call: TRBJ2-7
d_call: .
cdr3_nt: TGTGCCAGCACCCCTGATGCCAGGGGCGAGCAGTACTTC
cdr3_aa: CASTPDARGEQYF

clone_size: .
v_call: TRBV30
j_call: TRBJ2-1
d_call: TRBD2
cdr3_nt: TGTGCCCGTGACGGGGGGGGTGAGCAGTTCTTC
cdr3_aa: CARDGGGEQFF

clone_size: .
v_call: TRBV6-5
j_call: TRBJ1-5
d_call: .
cdr3_nt: TGTGCCAGCAGACCGACAGCTTTGAGCAATCAGCCCCAGCATTTT
cdr3_aa: CASRPTALSNQPQHF

clone_size: .
v_call: TRBV6-5
j_call: TRBJ1-5
d_call: .
cdr3_nt: TGTGCCAGCAGCACGGACCAATGGAATCAGCCCCAGCATTTT
cdr3_aa: CASSTDQWNQPQHF

clone_size: .
v_call: TRBV18
j_call: TRBJ2-5
d_call: TRBD1
cdr3_nt: TGTGCCAGCTCACCGACAGGGGGCGCGGAGACCCAGTACTTC
cdr3_aa: CASSPTGGAETQYF

clone_size: .
v_call: TRBV12-3/TRBV12-4
j_call: TRBJ2-7
d_call: .
cdr3_nt: TGTGCCAGCAGTTTATACCGCAGACCCTACGAGCAGTACTTC
cdr3_aa: CASSLYRRPYEQYF